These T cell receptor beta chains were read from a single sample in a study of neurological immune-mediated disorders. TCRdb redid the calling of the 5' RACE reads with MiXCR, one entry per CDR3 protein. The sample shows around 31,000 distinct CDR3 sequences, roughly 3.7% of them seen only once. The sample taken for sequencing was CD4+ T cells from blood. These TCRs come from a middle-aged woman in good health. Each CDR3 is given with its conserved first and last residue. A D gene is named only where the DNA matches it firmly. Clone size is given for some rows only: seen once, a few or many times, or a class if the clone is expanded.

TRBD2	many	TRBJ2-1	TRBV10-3	CAISGVAGFYEQFF	TGTGCCATCAGTGGGGTAGCGGGATTCTATGAGCAGTTCTTC
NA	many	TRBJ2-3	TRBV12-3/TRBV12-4	CASSLISRLSTDTQYF	TGTGCCAGCAGTTTAATCTCGCGGTTAAGCACAGATACGCAGTATTTT
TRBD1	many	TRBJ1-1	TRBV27	CASRSLTGGWSTEAFF	TGTGCCAGCCGAAGCCTTACAGGGGGTTGGAGCACTGAAGCTTTCTTT
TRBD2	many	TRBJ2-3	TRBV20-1	CSASTSGTWGDTQYF	TGCAGTGCATCGACTAGCGGGACCTGGGGAGATACGCAGTATTTT
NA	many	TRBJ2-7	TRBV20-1	CSARVLRGGPYEQYF	TGCAGTGCTAGAGTTCTCAGGGGGGGACCCTACGAGCAGTACTTC
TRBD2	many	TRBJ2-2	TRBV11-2	CASSLQRSSGVRGAGELFF	TGTGCCAGCAGCTTACAAAGGTCTAGCGGGGTGCGTGGCGCCGGGGAGCTGTTTTTT
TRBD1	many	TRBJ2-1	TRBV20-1	CSASRDSWKAAGNEQFF	TGCAGTGCTAGCCGGGACAGCTGGAAAGCCGCAGGGAATGAGCAGTTCTTC
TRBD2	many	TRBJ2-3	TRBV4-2	CASSQVSGGGGDTQYF	TGTGCCAGCAGCCAAGTATCTGGCGGGGGGGGAGATACGCAGTATTTT
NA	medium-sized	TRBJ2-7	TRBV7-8	CASSPRAYEQYF	TGTGCCAGCAGTCCTCGAGCCTACGAGCAGTACTTC
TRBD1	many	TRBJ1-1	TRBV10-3	CAISGTGENTEAFF	TGTGCCATCAGTGGCACAGGGGAGAACACTGAAGCTTTCTTT
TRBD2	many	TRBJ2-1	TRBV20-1	CSAQIAGGPEMVNEQFF	TGCAGTGCTCAGATAGCGGGAGGGCCGGAGATGGTCAATGAGCAGTTCTTC
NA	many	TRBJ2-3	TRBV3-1	CASSQDVGLYTQYF	TGTGCCAGCAGCCAAGATGTCGGGTTGTATACGCAGTATTTT
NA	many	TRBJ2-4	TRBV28	CASSLWQGNIQYF	TGTGCCAGCAGTTTATGGCAGGGAAACATTCAGTACTTC
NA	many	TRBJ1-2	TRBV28	CASSLSSSGYTF	TGTGCCAGCAGTTTATCCAGCTCTGGCTACACCTTC
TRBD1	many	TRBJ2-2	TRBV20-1	CSARQGANTGELFF	TGCAGTGCTAGACAGGGGGCGAACACCGGGGAGCTGTTTTTT
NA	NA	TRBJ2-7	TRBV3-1	CASSQVARAMDGQYF	TGTGCCAGCAGCCAAGTCGCCAGGGCCATGGATGGGCAGTACTTC
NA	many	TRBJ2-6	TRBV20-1	CSARPISSGANVLTF	TGCAGTGCGAGACCGATAAGCTCTGGGGCCAACGTCCTGACTTTC
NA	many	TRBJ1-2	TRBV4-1	CASSQDLLRGYTF	TGCGCCAGCAGCCAAGATCTACTACGGGGCTACACCTTC
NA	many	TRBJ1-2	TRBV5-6	CASSRVNGKAAGYTF	TGTGCCAGCAGCCGGGTTAACGGGAAGGCAGCTGGCTACACCTTC
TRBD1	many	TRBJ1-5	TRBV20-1	CSAIMTGLSGSQPQHF	TGCAGTGCTATAATGACAGGGCTCAGTGGAAGTCAGCCCCAGCATTTT
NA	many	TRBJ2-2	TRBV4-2	CASSQDRTISGELFF	TGTGCCAGCAGCCAAGATCGGACTATCTCCGGGGAGCTGTTTTTT
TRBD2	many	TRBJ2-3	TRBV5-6	CASSLLAELSDTQYF	TGTGCCAGCAGCTTACTAGCGGAGTTATCAGATACGCAGTATTTT
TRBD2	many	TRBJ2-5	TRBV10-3	CAISDPTSAKKETQYF	TGTGCCATCAGTGACCCCACTAGCGCCAAAAAAGAGACCCAGTACTTC
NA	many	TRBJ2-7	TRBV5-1	CASRQTGGTRRGGSYEQYF	TGCGCCAGCAGGCAGACCGGGGGCACGAGGCGGGGCGGGTCCTACGAGCAGTACTTC
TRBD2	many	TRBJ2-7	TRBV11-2	CASRGGRASGLYEQYF	TGTGCCAGCAGGGGCGGCCGCGCTAGCGGGTTGTACGAGCAGTACTTC
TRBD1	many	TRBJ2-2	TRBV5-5	CASSWGQGRNTGELFF	TGTGCCAGCAGCTGGGGACAGGGGAGAAACACCGGGGAGCTGTTTTTT
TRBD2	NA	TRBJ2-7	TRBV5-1	CNSGNGGASLEQYF	TGCAACAGCGGGAACGGGGGGGCGTCTCTCGAGCAGTACTTC
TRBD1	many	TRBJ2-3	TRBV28	CASNGQGSGTDTQYF	TGTGCCAGCAATGGACAGGGTTCTGGCACAGATACGCAGTATTTT
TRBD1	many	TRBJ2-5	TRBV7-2	CASSLRGRDETQYF	TGTGCCAGCAGCTTAAGGGGGCGCGATGAGACCCAGTACTTC
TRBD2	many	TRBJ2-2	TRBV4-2	CASSQETSGTANTGELFF	TGTGCCAGCAGCCAAGAGACTAGCGGGACCGCGAACACCGGGGAGCTGTTTTTT
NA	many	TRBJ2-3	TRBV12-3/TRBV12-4	CASSLLGEDTQYF	TGTGCCAGCAGTTTGCTGGGGGAGGATACGCAGTATTTT
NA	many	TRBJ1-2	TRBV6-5	CASSAEQGVGGYTF	TGTGCCAGCAGTGCAGAACAGGGCGTTGGGGGCTACACCTTC
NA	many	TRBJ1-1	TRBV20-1	CSARDLTANTEAFF	TGCAGTGCTAGAGATCTAACAGCAAACACTGAAGCTTTCTTT
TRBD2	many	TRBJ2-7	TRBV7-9	CAIHRGESYEQYF	TGTGCCATCCACCGGGGGGAGTCGTACGAGCAGTACTTC